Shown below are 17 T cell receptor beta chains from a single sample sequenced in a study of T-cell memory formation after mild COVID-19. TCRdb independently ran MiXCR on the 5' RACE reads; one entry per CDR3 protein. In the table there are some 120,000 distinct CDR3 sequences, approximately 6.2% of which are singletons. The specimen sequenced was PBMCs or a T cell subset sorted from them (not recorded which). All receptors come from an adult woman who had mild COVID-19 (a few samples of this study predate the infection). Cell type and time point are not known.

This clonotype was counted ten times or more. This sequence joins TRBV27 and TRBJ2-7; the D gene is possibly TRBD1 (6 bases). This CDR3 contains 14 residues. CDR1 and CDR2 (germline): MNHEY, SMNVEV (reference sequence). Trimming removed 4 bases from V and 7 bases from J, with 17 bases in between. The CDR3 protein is CASSSPGVTGEQYF. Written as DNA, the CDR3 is TGTGCCAGCAGTTCCCCAGGGGTTACGGGGGAGCAGTACTTC.

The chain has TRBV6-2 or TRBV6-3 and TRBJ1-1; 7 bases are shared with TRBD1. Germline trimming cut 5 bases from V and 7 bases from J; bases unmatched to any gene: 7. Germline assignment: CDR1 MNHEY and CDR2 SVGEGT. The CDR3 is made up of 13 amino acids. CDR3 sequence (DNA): TGTGCCAGCAGTGCCACAAACAGGGGTGAAGCTTTCTTT. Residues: CASSATNRGEAFF.

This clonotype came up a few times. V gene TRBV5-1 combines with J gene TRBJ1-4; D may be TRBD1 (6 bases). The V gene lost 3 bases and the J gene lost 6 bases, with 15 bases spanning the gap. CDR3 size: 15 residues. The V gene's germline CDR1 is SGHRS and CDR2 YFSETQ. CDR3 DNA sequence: TGCGCCAGCAGCTCCTCCACAGGGCTGGATGAAAAACTGTTTTTT. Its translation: CASSSSTGLDEKLFF.

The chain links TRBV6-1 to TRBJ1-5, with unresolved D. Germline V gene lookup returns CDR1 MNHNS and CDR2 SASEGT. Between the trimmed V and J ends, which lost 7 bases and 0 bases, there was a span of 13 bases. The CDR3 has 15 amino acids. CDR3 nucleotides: TGTGCCAGCATGATCGTAGGACGTAGCAATCAGCCCCAGCATTTT. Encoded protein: CASMIVGRSNQPQHF.

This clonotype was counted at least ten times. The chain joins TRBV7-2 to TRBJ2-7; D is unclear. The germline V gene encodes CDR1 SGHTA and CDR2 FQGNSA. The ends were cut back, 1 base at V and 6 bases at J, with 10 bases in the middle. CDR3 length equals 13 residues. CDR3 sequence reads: CASSLGPSGEQYF. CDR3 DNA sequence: TGTGCCAGCAGCTTAGGGCCCTCCGGCGAGCAGTACTTC.

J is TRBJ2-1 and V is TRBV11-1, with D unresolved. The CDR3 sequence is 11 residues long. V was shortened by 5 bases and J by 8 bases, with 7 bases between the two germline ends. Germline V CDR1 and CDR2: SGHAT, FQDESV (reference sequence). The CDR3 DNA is TGTGCCAGCAGCCTATCCGATGAGCAGTTCTTC. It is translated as CASSLSDEQFF.

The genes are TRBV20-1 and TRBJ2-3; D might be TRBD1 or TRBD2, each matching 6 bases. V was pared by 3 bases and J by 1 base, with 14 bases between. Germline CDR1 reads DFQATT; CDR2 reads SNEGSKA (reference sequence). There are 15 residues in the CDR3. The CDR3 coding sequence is TGCAGTGCTAGTTCAGGGGACTCGCGCACAGATACGCAGTATTTT. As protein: CSASSGDSRTDTQYF.

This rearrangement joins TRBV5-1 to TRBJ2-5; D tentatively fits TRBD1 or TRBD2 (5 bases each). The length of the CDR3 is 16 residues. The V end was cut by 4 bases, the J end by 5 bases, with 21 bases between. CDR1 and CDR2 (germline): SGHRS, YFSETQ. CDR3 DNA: TGCGCCAGCAGCACGCGCCCCGGGACGGCACACGAGACCCAGTACTTC. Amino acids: CASSTRPGTAHETQYF.

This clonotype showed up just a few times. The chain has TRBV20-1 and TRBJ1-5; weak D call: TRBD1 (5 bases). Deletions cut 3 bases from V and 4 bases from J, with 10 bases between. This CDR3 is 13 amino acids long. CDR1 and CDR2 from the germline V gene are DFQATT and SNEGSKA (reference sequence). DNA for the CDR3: TGCAGTGCTAGGAAACAGGAAAATCAGCCCCAGCATTTT. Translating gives CSARKQENQPQHF.

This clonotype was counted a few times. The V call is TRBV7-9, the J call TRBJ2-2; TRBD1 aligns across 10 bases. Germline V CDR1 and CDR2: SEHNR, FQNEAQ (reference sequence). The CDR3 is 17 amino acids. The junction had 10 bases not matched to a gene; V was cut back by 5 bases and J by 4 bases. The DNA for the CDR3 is TGTGCCAGCAGCACCTTGACAGGGGGCGTAAGCACCGGGGAGCTGTTTTTT. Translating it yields CASSTLTGGVSTGELFF.

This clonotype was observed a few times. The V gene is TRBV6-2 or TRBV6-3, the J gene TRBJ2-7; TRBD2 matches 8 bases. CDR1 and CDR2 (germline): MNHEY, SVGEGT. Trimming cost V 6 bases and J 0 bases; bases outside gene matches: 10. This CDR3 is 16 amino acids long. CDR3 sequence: CASSFLTSGFSYEQYF. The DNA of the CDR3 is TGTGCCAGCAGCTTCCTTACTAGCGGCTTCTCCTACGAGCAGTACTTC.

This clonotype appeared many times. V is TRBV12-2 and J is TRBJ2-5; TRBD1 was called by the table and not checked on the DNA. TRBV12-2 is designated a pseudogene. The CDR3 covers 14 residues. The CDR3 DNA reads TGTGCAAGTCGCTTCCCGACAGGTGGGGAGACCCAGTACTTC. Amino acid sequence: CASRFPTGGETQYF.

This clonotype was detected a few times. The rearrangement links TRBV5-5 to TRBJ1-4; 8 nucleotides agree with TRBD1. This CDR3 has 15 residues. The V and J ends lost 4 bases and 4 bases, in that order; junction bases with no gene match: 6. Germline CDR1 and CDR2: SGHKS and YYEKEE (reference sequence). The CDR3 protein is CASSPSGGLNEKLFF. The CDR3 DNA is TGTGCCAGCAGCCCATCAGGGGGCCTTAATGAAAAACTGTTTTTT.

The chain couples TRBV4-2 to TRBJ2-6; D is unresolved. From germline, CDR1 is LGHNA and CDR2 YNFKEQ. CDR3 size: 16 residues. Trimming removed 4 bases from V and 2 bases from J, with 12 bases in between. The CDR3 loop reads CASSLHGATGANVLTF. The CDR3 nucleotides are TGTGCCAGCAGCCTACATGGTGCTACTGGGGCCAACGTCCTGACTTTC.

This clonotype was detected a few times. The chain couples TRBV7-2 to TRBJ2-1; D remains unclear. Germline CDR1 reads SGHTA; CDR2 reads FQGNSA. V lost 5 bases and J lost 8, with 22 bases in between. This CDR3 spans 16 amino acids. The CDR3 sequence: CASSPYYGIDGHEQFF. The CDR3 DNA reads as TGTGCCAGCAGCCCCTACTATGGGATAGACGGGCATGAGCAGTTCTTC.

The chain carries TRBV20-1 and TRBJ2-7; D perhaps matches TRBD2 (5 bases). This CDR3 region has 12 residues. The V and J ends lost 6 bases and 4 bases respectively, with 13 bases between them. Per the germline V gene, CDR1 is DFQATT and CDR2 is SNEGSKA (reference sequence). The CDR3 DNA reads TGCAGTGCCAAGACGGACTGGTACGAGCAGTACTTC. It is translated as CSAKTDWYEQYF.

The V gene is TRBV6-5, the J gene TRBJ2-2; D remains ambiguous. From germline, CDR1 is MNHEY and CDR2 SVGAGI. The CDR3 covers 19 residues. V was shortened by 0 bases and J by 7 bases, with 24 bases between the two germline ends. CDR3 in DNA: TGTGCCAGCAGTTACTCGAATCGGCCACCCCGAATGTGGAGCGGGGAGCTGTTTTTT. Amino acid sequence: CASSYSNRPPRMWSGELFF.